The 22 T cell receptor beta chains listed next were all sequenced from one sample in a study of human T cells and chemical hapten exposure (dated by TCRdb to about 2021). The intended sense of this specimen's time point label: pre-sensitization, week 0. The meaning of the sample's treatment or condition label: therapeutic diphenylcyclopropenone sensitization with weekly scalp DPC. Library preparation employed RACE. TCRdb lists the instrument as NextSeq 500. Clones were called with MiXCR by TCRdb after fastp trimmed the public reads at Q25, and only in-frame beta chains were retained. Here each entry gathers all rows of one CDR3 protein and keeps the most common genes and DNA. The sample table shows approximately 370,000 distinct CDR3 sequences, and approximately 5% are seen once. The top ten clonotypes cover under 9.5% of the sample. The sample in question was whole blood, obtained in connection with sensitization to the hapten diphenylcyclopropenone (DPC). The receptors come from a young woman with alopecia areata. Some clones in this sample may be carry-over from other donors' samples.

This clonotype occurred a few times. The J gene is TRBJ1-1, the V gene TRBV4-3; unclear D gene. The CDR3 has 13 residues. Trimming removed 1 base at V and 2 bases at J, with 5 bases between. Germline-derived CDR1 and CDR2 are LGHNA and YSLEER. CDR3 amino acids: CASSQGSNTEAFF. The CDR3 DNA is TGCGCCAGCAGCCAAGGGAGTAACACTGAAGCTTTCTTT.

CDR3 DNA sequence: TGCGCCAGCAGCCAAGACCAGGGGGGTTCTGGGGCCAACGTCCTGACTTTC. Translating gives CASSQDQGGSGANVLTF. The chain combines TRBV4-1 with TRBJ2-6; weak D call: TRBD1 (7 bases). This CDR3 region has 17 residues. V was pared by 0 bases and J by 1 base, with 10 bases between. Germline V gene lookup returns CDR1 MGHRA and CDR2 YSYEKL.

This clonotype was recorded many times. The chain uses TRBV10-3 and TRBJ1-6, with 9 bases lining up with TRBD1. With 7 bases clipped from V and 6 bases from J, the junction kept 7 bases outside the gene matches. The germline CDR1 and CDR2 sequences are ENHRY and SYGVKD. The CDR3 spans 15 residues. The CDR3 reads CAITIPGQGNSPLHF. The CDR3 DNA sequence: TGTGCCATCACTATACCGGGACAGGGTAATTCACCCCTCCACTTT.

Ten or more counts support this clonotype. V usage is TRBV20-1 and J usage is TRBJ1-1; D gene uncertain. The CDR3 has 13 residues. Germline CDR1 and CDR2: DFQATT and SNEGSKA (reference sequence). Trimming removed 3 bases at V and 1 base at J, with 9 bases between. Here the CDR3 reads CSASHVRNTEAFF. For the CDR3, the DNA is TGCAGTGCTAGCCACGTTCGGAACACTGAAGCTTTCTTT.

This clonotype was counted ten times or more. The V and J genes are TRBV20-1 and TRBJ1-5; the match to TRBD1 covers 10 bases. With 0 bases clipped from V and 4 bases from J, the junction kept 9 bases outside the gene matches. The CDR3 is 17 residues long. Germline V lookup: CDR1 DFQATT, CDR2 SNEGSKA (reference sequence). The CDR3 sequence: CSAREGLGTGVNQPQHF. CDR3 sequence (DNA): TGCAGTGCTAGAGAGGGCCTGGGGACAGGGGTTAATCAGCCCCAGCATTTT.

This clonotype was seen at least ten times. The chain is built from TRBV28 and TRBJ2-1, with TRBD2 as a possible D gene (6 bases). V gave up 2 bases and J gave up 4 bases, with 15 bases separating them. CDR3 length: 16 amino acids. Germline loops: CDR1 MDHEN, CDR2 SYDVKM. The DNA for the CDR3 is TGTGCCAGCAGTTTAGTCTGGGCTAGCGCGTACAATGAGCAGTTCTTC. Residues: CASSLVWASAYNEQFF.

Ten or more counts support this clonotype. The V call is TRBV18, the J call TRBJ1-6; 9 nucleotides match TRBD1. From germline, CDR1 is KGHSH and CDR2 LQKENI. With V trimmed by 5 bases and J by 10 bases, 9 bases remained unmatched. There are 15 residues in the CDR3. For the CDR3, the DNA is TGTGCCAGCTCAAGCGGACAGGGGATCGACTCACCCCTCCACTTT. Protein product: CASSSGQGIDSPLHF.

This clonotype was seen ten or more times. The V gene is TRBV18, the J gene TRBJ1-5; 7 nucleotides agree with TRBD1. CDR1 is KGHSH and CDR2 is LQKENI in the germline V gene. Trimming removed 5 bases from V and 4 bases from J; junction bases left unmatched: 11. This CDR3 is built from 16 residues. The CDR3 here is CASSFRIRGQNQPQHF. Written as DNA, the CDR3 is TGTGCCAGCTCATTTCGAATTAGGGGACAGAATCAGCCCCAGCATTTT.

This chain links TRBV7-8 with TRBJ2-1; D is ambiguous. This CDR3 spans 13 amino acids. Trimming took off 3 bases at V and 7 bases at J, with 10 bases between the two ends. Germline CDR1 and CDR2: SGHVS and FQNEAQ. The CDR3 region is CASSFSLGNEQFF. The DNA of the CDR3 is TGTGCCAGCAGCTTTTCGTTGGGGAATGAGCAGTTCTTC. The full variable domain, rest sourced from reference TRBV7-8 and TRBJ2-1, is GAGVSQSPRYKVAKRGQDVALRCDPISGHVSLFWYQQALGQGPEFLTYFQNEAQLDKSGLPSDRFFAERPEGSVSTLKIQRTQQEDSAVYLCASSFSLGNEQFFGPGTRLTVL.

The J gene is TRBJ2-7, the V gene TRBV2; 11 bases match TRBD2. The junction had 6 bases not matched to a gene; V was cut back by 5 bases and J by 3 bases. Germline CDR1 SNHLY, CDR2 FYNNEI. There are 15 residues in the CDR3. In nucleotides, the CDR3 is TGTGCCAGCAGTCTAGAGACTAGCGGGGTCTACGAGCAGTACTTC. This encodes CASSLETSGVYEQYF. Drawing the rest from reference TRBV2 and TRBJ2-7, the complete variable domain is EPEVTQTPSHQVTQMGQEVILRCVPISNHLYFYWYRQILGQKVEFLVSFYNNEISEKSEIFDDQFSVERPDGSNFTLKIRSTKLEDSAMYFCASSLETSGVYEQYFGPGTRLTVT.

The chain recombines TRBV7-8 with TRBJ1-1; D ambiguous. Trimming cost V 3 bases and J 0 bases, with 11 bases left between them. Germline CDR1 and CDR2: SGHVS and FQNEAQ. The CDR3 length is 15 residues. CDR3 amino acids: CASSLGRTLNTEAFF. CDR3 nucleotides: TGTGCCAGCAGCTTGGGCCGAACCTTGAACACTGAAGCTTTCTTT.

The gene calls are TRBV24-1 and TRBJ1-5; no definite D call. The CDR3 has 13 residues. From germline, CDR1 is KGHDR and CDR2 SFDVKD. Trimming pared 5 bases from V and 1 base from J, leaving 5 bases between. The CDR3 nucleotides read TGTGCCACCAGTGTGGGGAGCAATCAGCCCCAGCATTTT. It is translated as CATSVGSNQPQHF.

The chain is built from TRBV4-3 and TRBJ1-1; no clear D gene. Germline CDR1 LGHNA, CDR2 YSLEER. With 0 bases removed from V and 6 bases from J, the gap between germline ends came to 11 bases. The CDR3 has 14 amino acids. The CDR3 DNA follows: TGCGCCAGCAGCCAAGAATTGTTAGAGCCTGAAGCTTTCTTT. Translating gives CASSQELLEPEAFF.

The chain recombines TRBV3-1 with TRBJ2-7; D gene uncertain. V dropped 0 bases and J dropped 9 bases, with 12 bases sitting between them. The length of the CDR3 is 13 residues. From germline, CDR1 is LGHDT and CDR2 YNNKEL (reference sequence). CDR3 DNA: TGTGCCAGCAGCCAAGACTCTCCCCTAGGGCAGTACTTC. Its protein product is CASSQDSPLGQYF.

The chain is built from TRBV7-9 and TRBJ1-2; D possibly corresponds to TRBD1 (5 bases). The CDR3 extends over 13 amino acids. V was clipped by 5 bases and J by 8 bases, with 15 bases between them. Per the germline V gene, CDR1 is SEHNR and CDR2 is FQNEAQ (reference sequence). Here the CDR3 reads CASSPTAGDGYTF. The CDR3 region has the DNA TGTGCCAGCAGCCCCACCGCCGGGGACGGCTACACCTTC.

About this clonotype: The junction departs from germline at one end; a sequencing error may be responsible. The chain recombines TRBV28 with TRBJ2-1, with D perhaps given as TRBD1 or TRBD2 (6 bases each). This CDR3 is built from 12 residues. Germline V gene lookup returns CDR1 MDHEN and CDR2 SYDVKM. The DNA of the CDR3 is TGTGCCAGCAGACCCGGGGGCTTCCCCGGCTCTTTC. This gives the protein CASRPGGFPGSF. Looking up the rest from reference TRBV28 and TRBJ2-1 gives the full variable domain: DVKVTQSSRYLVKRTGEKVFLECVQDMDHENMFWYRQDPGLGLRLIYFSYDVKMKEKGDIPEGYSVSREKKERFSLILESASTNQTSMYLCASRPGGFPGSFGPGTRLTVL.

This clonotype was detected many times. The genes are TRBV6-1 and TRBJ1-5; D uncertain. Germline-derived CDR1 and CDR2 are MNHNS and SASEGT. Trimming took off 2 bases at V and 7 bases at J, with 12 bases between the two ends. The CDR3 length is 14 residues. The CDR3 reads CASSESSSPQPQHF. The CDR3 DNA reads TGTGCCAGCAGTGAATCGAGTTCTCCGCAGCCCCAGCATTTT.

The sample holds many counts of this clonotype. The chain uses TRBV20-1 and TRBJ2-3, with D unresolved. The V and J ends lost 7 bases and 2 bases respectively, with 13 bases between them. Germline values: CDR1 DFQATT, CDR2 SNEGSKA (reference sequence). The CDR3 runs 13 residues. CDR3 loop: CSVIGLPTDTQYF. CDR3 bases: TGCAGTGTCATCGGCCTACCCACAGATACGCAGTATTTT.

The gene calls are TRBV7-2 and TRBJ1-4; weak D call: TRBD1 (5 bases). V was clipped by 6 bases and J by 3 bases, with 14 bases between them. From germline, CDR1 is SGHTA and CDR2 FQGNSA. The CDR3 runs to 15 residues. The CDR3 loop is CASRGTGVSNEKLFF. In DNA, the CDR3 is TGTGCCAGCAGAGGGACGGGAGTGTCTAATGAAAAACTGTTTTTT.

The CDR3: CSVRGRGLLSNEKLFF. The CDR3 nucleotides read TGCAGCGTTCGGGGCAGGGGGCTATTAAGTAATGAAAAACTGTTTTTT. The gene calls are TRBV29-1 and TRBJ1-4; 8 nucleotides agree with TRBD1. The CDR3 is 16 residues long. CDR1 and CDR2 (germline): SQVTM, ANQGSEA. Trimming took 5 bases from V and 4 from J; bases not matched to a gene: 12.

This clonotype was observed at least ten times. The chain recombines TRBV6-6 with TRBJ2-5, with a weak D call TRBD2 (6 bases). This CDR3 spans 14 amino acids. V dropped 8 bases and J dropped 3 bases, with 16 bases sitting between them. Germline CDR1 reads MNHNY; CDR2 reads SVGAGI (reference sequence). The CDR3: CASDTRGSEETQYF. For the CDR3, the DNA is TGTGCCAGCGACACGCGGGGATCGGAAGAGACCCAGTACTTC.

There are a few counts of this clonotype. This rearrangement joins TRBV2 to TRBJ1-2; D is perhaps TRBD1 (6 bases). Germline assignment: CDR1 SNHLY and CDR2 FYNNEI. The CDR3 consists of 12 residues. The ends were cut back, 8 bases at V and 5 bases at J, with 12 bases in the middle. The CDR3 spells CASGGIEYGYTF. The CDR3 bases are TGTGCCAGCGGGGGCATCGAATATGGCTACACCTTC. Combining the CDR3 with reference TRBV2 and TRBJ1-2 gives the whole variable domain EPEVTQTPSHQVTQMGQEVILRCVPISNHLYFYWYRQILGQKVEFLVSFYNNEISEKSEIFDDQFSVERPDGSNFTLKIRSTKLEDSAMYFCASGGIEYGYTFGSGTRLTVV.